Presented here are 17 T cell receptor beta chains from one specimen sequenced in a study of T-cell memory formation after mild COVID-19. TCRdb called the 5' RACE reads again in MiXCR, with one record for every CDR3 protein. The table has about 340,000 distinct CDR3 sequences, approximately 12% seen once. The sequencing input was PBMCs or a T cell subset sorted from them (not recorded which). These receptors were obtained from a man aged 18 to 29 who had mild COVID-19 (a few samples of this study predate the infection). Cell type and time point are not known.

This clonotype was counted between two and nine times. The chain joins TRBV12-3 or TRBV12-4 to TRBJ1-2, with D possibly TRBD1 on 6 matching bases. The CDR3 loop spans 13 amino acids. Trimming removed 6 bases at V and 3 bases at J, with 11 bases between. The CDR3 DNA reads TGTGCCAGCAGCAGGGGATCTCACTATGGCTACACCTTC. It specifies CASSRGSHYGYTF.

The chain employs TRBV2 and TRBJ1-5; 7 bases map to TRBD1. The CDR3 consists of 13 residues. The germline CDR1 and CDR2 sequences are SNHLY and FYNNEI. The V and J ends lost 6 bases and 9 bases, in that order; junction bases with no gene match: 8. CDR3 sequence reads: CASSDREGRPQHF. CDR3 bases: TGTGCCAGCAGCGACAGGGAGGGAAGGCCCCAGCATTTT.

This clonotype showed up just a few times. The chain recombines TRBV7-9 with TRBJ2-7, with D possibly being TRBD1 (5 bases). V was pared by 4 bases and J by 0 bases, with 13 bases between. In germline, CDR1 is SEHNR, CDR2 FQNEAQ (reference sequence). The CDR3 length is 15 residues. The CDR3 region is CASSSGRGSSYEQYV. The DNA for the CDR3 is TGTGCCAGCAGCTCTGGTAGGGGAAGCTCCTACGAGCAGTACGTC.

The V and J genes are TRBV2 and TRBJ2-1; the D gene is possibly TRBD1 (6 bases). This CDR3 is 13 amino acids long. Germline CDR1 reads SNHLY; CDR2 reads FYNNEI. Trimming took off 8 bases at V and 10 bases at J, with 18 bases between the two ends. The CDR3 is CASYMSTGREQFF. DNA of the CDR3: TGTGCCAGCTACATGTCAACAGGGCGAGAGCAGTTCTTC.

V usage is TRBV29-1 and J usage is TRBJ1-1, with D tentatively TRBD1 (5 bases). V was cut by 5 bases and J by 4 bases, with 11 bases left in between. The CDR3 is 12 residues long. CDR1 is SQVTM and CDR2 is ANQGSEA in the germline V gene. CDR3 region: CSVRPGSTEAFF. The CDR3 DNA is TGCAGCGTTCGTCCAGGGAGCACTGAAGCTTTCTTT.

V is TRBV6-5 and J is TRBJ1-1, with D possibly TRBD1 on 5 matching bases. With 5 bases removed from V and 5 bases from J, the gap between germline ends came to 15 bases. The CDR3 consists of 14 residues. CDR1 and CDR2 (germline): MNHEY, SVGAGI. The CDR3: CASSRLPWGTEAFF. The CDR3 region has the DNA TGTGCCAGCAGTCGACTGCCGTGGGGGACTGAAGCTTTCTTT.

This chain links TRBV5-1 with TRBJ1-5, with 8 positions matching TRBD1. V lost 1 base and J lost 2; bases outside the gene matches: 2. The CDR3 is made up of 15 amino acids. Germline CDR1 reads SGHRS; CDR2 reads YFSETQ. The CDR3 here is CASSLSGGGNQPQHF. DNA of the CDR3: TGCGCCAGCAGCTTGTCAGGGGGCGGCAATCAGCCCCAGCATTTT.

The rearrangement links TRBV6-5 to TRBJ2-2, with 9 bases that match TRBD1. CDR3 length: 15 residues. In germline, CDR1 is MNHEY, CDR2 SVGAGI. The V and J ends lost 6 bases and 3 bases, in that order; junction bases with no gene match: 5. The CDR3 here is CASRNRGRHTGELFF. In nucleotides, the CDR3 is TGTGCCAGCAGGAACAGGGGGCGGCACACCGGGGAGCTGTTTTTT.

The chain has TRBV10-3 and TRBJ2-1, with 10 bases aligning to TRBD1. The CDR3 runs 14 residues. Germline V gives CDR1 ENHRY, CDR2 SYGVKD. V trimming: 6 bases; J trimming: 3 bases; junction bases outside the gene matches: 2. This chain's CDR3 is CAIRGDRGYNEQFF. The CDR3 DNA sequence: TGTGCCATCAGGGGGGACAGGGGCTACAATGAGCAGTTCTTC.

This chain joins TRBV10-3 and TRBJ1-5; D is unclear. Germline CDR1 and CDR2: ENHRY and SYGVKD. V was cut by 0 bases and J by 1 base, with 7 bases left in between. The length of the CDR3 is 15 residues. The CDR3 loop is CAISESGPSNQPQHF. The CDR3 DNA sequence: TGTGCCATCAGTGAGTCTGGGCCGAGCAATCAGCCCCAGCATTTT.

This clonotype was picked up a small number of times. The V call is TRBV5-1, the J call TRBJ1-4, with a possible D match to TRBD1 (5 bases). This CDR3 is built from 17 residues. Germline-derived CDR1 and CDR2 are SGHRS and YFSETQ. Trimming left V 4 bases short and J 3 bases short, with 19 bases between. This CDR3 is CASSLGPSGGSNEKLFF. The CDR3 DNA is TGCGCCAGCAGCCTTGGACCGTCGGGGGGATCTAATGAAAAACTGTTTTTT.

This clonotype was seen more than once but under ten times. V is TRBV5-1 and J is TRBJ1-6; D possibly corresponds to TRBD1 (5 bases). Germline CDR1 is SGHRS and CDR2 is YFSETQ. The germline V and J ends were trimmed by 4 bases and 7 bases, with 15 bases remaining between them. The CDR3 has 15 amino acids. CDR3 DNA sequence: TGCGCCAGCAGCCCACAGGCGCAAGCGAATTCACCCCTCCACTTT. Its protein is CASSPQAQANSPLHF.

V is TRBV9 and J is TRBJ1-5; D is ambiguous. Germline loops: CDR1 SGDLS, CDR2 YYNGEE. CDR3 length: 16 amino acids. Trimming stripped 0 bases from V and 0 bases from J, with 10 bases between. CDR3: CASSVGDSPSNQPQHF. The CDR3 DNA sequence: TGTGCCAGCAGCGTAGGCGATAGTCCTAGCAATCAGCCCCAGCATTTT.

About this clonotype: One junction end does not reproduce the germline sequence, and a read error may be involved. This sequence joins TRBV5-1 and TRBJ1-1; D may be TRBD1 (5 bases). CDR1 and CDR2 (germline): SGHRS, YFSETQ. This CDR3 has 14 residues. CDR3 protein: CASTLSAGGTEAFF. DNA of the CDR3: TGCGCCAGCACCTTGTCGGCCGGGGGCACTGAAGCTTTCTTT.

This chain connects TRBV9 to TRBJ2-3; D unclear. The germline CDR1 and CDR2 sequences are SGDLS and YYNGEE. Between the trimmed V and J ends, which lost 3 bases and 0 bases, there was a span of 17 bases. The CDR3 has 17 residues. Written as DNA, the CDR3 is TGTGCCAGCAGCGCCTCCCTCGGGCGAGCTAGCACAGATACGCAGTATTTT. It encodes CASSASLGRASTDTQYF.

This clonotype appeared a few times. The V call is TRBV4-3, the J call TRBJ2-3; D perhaps matches TRBD1 (5 bases). Germline V CDR1 and CDR2: LGHNA, YSLEER. This CDR3 is built from 15 residues. Between the trimmed V and J ends, which lost 1 base and 0 bases, there was a span of 8 bases. The CDR3 spells CASSQVRVSTDTQYF. The CDR3 DNA follows: TGCGCCAGCAGCCAAGTCAGGGTTAGCACAGATACGCAGTATTTT.

The chain has TRBV24-1 and TRBJ2-3; D remains ambiguous. CDR1 KGHDR and CDR2 SFDVKD come from the germline V gene. V was shortened by 8 bases and J by 2 bases, with 13 bases between the two germline ends. There are 14 residues in the CDR3. The CDR3 region has the DNA TGTGCCACCACGGACGGCTCCATCACAGATACGCAGTATTTT. Protein product: CATTDGSITDTQYF.